This is a list of T cell receptor beta chains from one sample in a study of cytomegalovirus exposure and HLA in healthy donors. TCRdb keeps only in-frame clones here, not all; method: immunoSEQ multiplex PCR. Of roughly 130,000 clones in the sample, 75% to 85% were seen once. Sequenced: PBMCs. The receptors stem from a man aged 25-45 years in good health and CMV-seronegative. Both conserved end residues are trimmed from each CDR3. The D gene is left open where the match is weak. Clone sizes are given selectively: once, few, many, or a class where the clone is expanded.

few,TRBV7-2,.,ASSLGQNTEAF
.,TRBV12-5,.,ASGLITGFSGNTIY
.,TRBV12-5,TRBD1,ASGWEGQGAFEGELF
.,TRBV29-1,.,SVEAPSNYGYT
.,TRBV10-3,TRBD2,AISESLGTRFTDEQF
.,TRBV4-1,TRBD2,ASSQDWASGRGRYEQF
.,TRBV10-3,TRBD2,AISELAGVSEQY
.,TRBV29-1,.,SVERVGLETQY
.,TRBV19,TRBD1,ASSRAGGSGEQY
.,TRBV6-4,.,ASSTQENTEAF
few,TRBV5-1,TRBD2,ASSVAGASYEQY
.,TRBV4-3,.,ASSQDLRSLIETQY
.,TRBV21-1,.,ATAAENTEAF
.,TRBV27,.,ASSPGNTEAF
.,TRBV7-8,.,ASSLWWGPDTQY
.,TRBV28,.,ASSFQGTNTGELF
.,TRBV11-1,.,ASSYGAGAYEQY
few,TRBV5-1,.,ASSLGGAYQETQY
few,TRBV11-2,.,ASSLTVDTEAF
.,TRBV19,.,ASSPEGVPLSHEQY
.,TRBV11-2,.,ASSSQGGGEQY
.,TRBV28,.,ASNLLGGTDTQY
few,TRBV10-1,.,ASSDNRDKYYEQY
.,TRBV7-8,TRBD1,ASSLGTGDYNEQF
.,TRBV28,TRBD2,ASSLVGGGLAGISYEQY
.,TRBV6-5,TRBD1,ASRYRGNSNQPQH
.,TRBV30,.,AWSRDDYGYP
.,TRBV5-1,.,ASSLGAGMNTEAF
few,TRBV18,.,ASSFGRDEKLF
.,TRBV2,.,ASSADYGTDTQY
.,TRBV29-1,.,SVDTFARGASSYNEQF
few,TRBV9,TRBD1,ASSLRGQGEAF
.,TRBV30,TRBD2,AWTQLAGVSEQY
.,TRBV5-1,TRBD2,ASSPIAGVEYEQY
.,TRBV18,TRBD1,ASSPRVQGAGYEQY
.,TRBV7-9,.,ASSFSGHQPQH
once,TRBV29-1,.,SVLGVSGANVLT
.,TRBV18,TRBD1,ASSPLGTETYEQY
.,TRBV29-1,TRBD1,SVSGTGNSNQPQH
.,TRBV25-1,TRBD2,ASSGGALYQETQY
.,TRBV7-3,TRBD2,ASSLNAAGDLY
few,TRBV7-9,.,ASSLGEYPDTQY
.,TRBV7-2,.,ASSLRRSTDTQY
.,TRBV12-5,TRBD2,ASGPPLTSRVDTQY
few,TRBV28,.,ASRNGQMNTEAF
.,TRBV29-1,TRBD1,SVGQGGYEQY